Reported below is one T cell receptor (beta chain). The data were obtained in a study of blood T cell repertoires in COVID-19. Overall study: The United States, Italy and Spain supplied acute and convalescent COVID-19 samples. The analysed material was cDNA or gDNA that came from T cells, B-cell-depleted T cells, or PBMCs.

As handled by the study authors: Nucleated cell counts were estimated from reference gene primer amplification. Method: immunoSEQ multiplex PCR; TCRdb's copy keeps in-frame clones and lacks some. V and J calls and clone size are given by that table; D and trimming were obtained from the DNA. The sample shows tens of thousands of clones, 70% to 90% of them seen only once. J was trimmed by 1 base and V by 6 bases; bases with no gene match: 12. The CDR3 covers 18 residues. The germline V gene has CDR1 LNHDA and CDR2 SQIVND (reference sequence). Sequencing was done on a sample of peripheral blood. The origin of this receptor is a woman between 65 and 79 years old with active COVID-19. The V gene is TRBV19, the J gene TRBJ2-2, with TRBD1 matching over 9 bases. The CDR3 DNA is TGTGCCAGTAGCCTCCGTGGGGGGACAGGGAGGAACACCGGGGAGCTGTTTTTT. Translated: CASSLRGGTGRNTGELFF.